Described below is a single T cell receptor (beta chain) sequence and its context. V trimming: 4 bases; J trimming: 4 bases; junction bases outside the gene matches: 9. The CDR3 length is 17 residues. From germline, CDR1 is SNHLY and CDR2 FYNNEI. How the authors handled the data: Researchers report that nucleated cell counts were estimated from reference gene primer amplification. Repertoires were generated with immunoSEQ multiplex PCR, while TCRdb's copy carries only in-frame clones and drops some. That table supplies the V and J calls and clone size; D and trimming were determined from the DNA. The sample yields around 250,000 clones, over 80% seen once. The sample is drawn from a study of blood T cell repertoires in COVID-19. Study details: Sites across the United States, Italy and Spain contributed samples from acute and convalescent COVID-19. PBMCs, B-cell-depleted T cells, or T cells provided the cDNA or gDNA that made up the material.

The TCR sequence derives from a woman aged 35 to 49 who had recovered from COVID-19. Material for sequencing was peripheral blood. The V gene is TRBV2, the J gene TRBJ2-3; TRBD2 matches 12 bases. The CDR3 nucleotides read TGTGCCAGCAGTGGAGATCTAGCGGGGGGGATCTCAGATACGCAGTATTTT. Protein: CASSGDLAGGISDTQYF.